This passage covers 18 T cell receptor beta chains from one sample sequenced in a study of T-cell reconstitution after alpha-beta-depleted transplantation in children. A TCRbeta library incorporating unique molecular identifiers was prepared. TCRdb ran MiXCR on the PCR reads and lists one entry per CDR3 protein. The profile shows some 350,000 distinct CDR3 sequences, over 9% of them singletons. The starting material was PBMCs from the stem cell graft donor, obtained from the stem cell graft. The receptors originated from a human donor who donated a stem cell graft to a child with acute lymphoblastic leukemia.

The chain carries TRBV20-1 and TRBJ2-7, with TRBD1 identical over 7 bases. Germline CDR1 is DFQATT and CDR2 is SNEGSKA (reference sequence). This CDR3 contains 12 residues. Germline trimming cut 7 bases from V and 2 bases from J; bases unmatched to any gene: 5. The CDR3 sequence: CSVSGTAYEQYF. The CDR3 DNA follows: TGCAGTGTTTCCGGGACAGCCTACGAGCAGTACTTC.

The chain has TRBV7-9 and TRBJ1-5, with D maybe TRBD1 (5 bases). This CDR3 contains 13 residues. Germline CDR1 SEHNR, CDR2 FQNEAQ (reference sequence). Deletions cut 1 base from V and 7 bases from J, with 8 bases between. CDR3 coding DNA: TGTGCCAGCAGCTTAGAGAAGGGGCAGCCCCAGCATTTT. This sequence encodes CASSLEKGQPQHF.

This chain joins TRBV11-2 and TRBJ2-2, with 8 bases lining up with TRBD2. Losses at the gene ends were 1 base for V and 7 bases for J; bases not matched to a gene: 11. The CDR3 consists of 17 residues. Germline CDR1 SGHAT, CDR2 FQNNGV. The CDR3 loop is CASSLVTFGTSHGELFF. CDR3 DNA sequence: TGTGCCAGCAGCTTAGTAACGTTCGGGACTAGTCACGGGGAGCTGTTTTTT.

The CDR3: CSARVEDAYEQYF. The CDR3 DNA reads TGCAGTGCTAGAGTGGAGGACGCCTACGAGCAGTACTTC. The chain links TRBV20-1 to TRBJ2-7; possible D gene TRBD2, 5 bases. V was cut by 1 base and J by 2 bases, with 9 bases left in between. The CDR3 runs 13 residues. Germline V lookup: CDR1 DFQATT, CDR2 SNEGSKA (reference sequence).

CDR3 protein: CAWSVTGDQPQHF. CDR3 DNA: TGTGCCTGGAGTGTAACAGGGGATCAGCCCCAGCATTTT. The V call is TRBV30, the J call TRBJ1-5; 7 bases fit TRBD1. From germline, CDR1 is GTSNPN and CDR2 SVGIG (reference sequence). Trimming cost V 0 bases and J 5 bases; bases outside gene matches: 1. The CDR3 extends over 13 amino acids. The variable domain in full, with the rest retrieved from reference TRBV30 and TRBJ1-5, is SQTIHQWPATLVQPVGSPLSLECTVEGTSNPNLYWYRQAAGRGLQLLFYSVGIGQISSEVPQNLSASRPQDRQFILSSKKLLLSDSGFYLCAWSVTGDQPQHFGDGTRLSIL.

This clonotype came up many times. V gene TRBV10-3 combines with J gene TRBJ2-2; TRBD1 or TRBD2 may be the D gene (7 bases each). The CDR3 runs to 16 residues. Germline V gene data show CDR1 as ENHRY and CDR2 as SYGVKD. V dropped 5 bases and J dropped 5 bases, with 18 bases sitting between them. In nucleotides, the CDR3 is TGTGCCATCAGTTCGGAGCGGGACAGACTAACCGGGGAGCTGTTTTTT. Translated: CAISSERDRLTGELFF.

This clonotype was picked up many times. A junction end diverges from the germline sequence, so it may reflect a read error. The chain combines TRBV3-1 with TRBJ2-1; TRBD1 matches 9 bases. The CDR3 spans 12 residues. Germline CDR1 LGHDT, CDR2 YNNKEL (reference sequence). The chain's CDR3 is CASSQGDRVHLF. The CDR3 nucleotides read TGTGCCAGCAGCCAAGGGGACAGGGTACACCTCTTC.

This clonotype appeared many times. The rearrangement joins TRBV5-1 to TRBJ2-7; D is possibly TRBD1 or TRBD2 (6 bases each). CDR1 is SGHRS and CDR2 is YFSETQ in the germline V gene. The CDR3 covers 14 residues. Trimming pared 3 bases from V and 2 bases from J, leaving 12 bases between. In DNA, the CDR3 is TGCGCCAGCAGCTGGGGGGCCTCGACCTACGAGCAGTACTTC. Residues: CASSWGASTYEQYF.

This clonotype was seen only a few times. The chain is built from TRBV7-3 and TRBJ2-7; perhaps D is TRBD1 or TRBD2 (5 bases each). This CDR3 has 13 amino acids. V lost 5 bases, J lost 4 bases, and 12 bases lay in between. The germline CDR1 and CDR2 sequences are SGHTA and FQGTGA. CDR3 amino acids: CASSLGDGYEQYF. CDR3 sequence (DNA): TGTGCCAGCAGCCTTGGGGACGGATACGAGCAGTACTTC.

V usage is TRBV12-3 or TRBV12-4 and J usage is TRBJ2-3, with D maybe TRBD2 (7 bases). The CDR3 extends over 16 amino acids. Trimming cost V 5 bases and J 4 bases, with 19 bases left between them. The CDR3 is CASSPWGRETADTQYF. The CDR3 DNA is TGTGCCAGCAGTCCCTGGGGGCGGGAGACAGCAGATACGCAGTATTTT.

The gene calls are TRBV4-3 and TRBJ2-1, with D perhaps matching TRBD2 (5 bases). The V and J ends lost 6 bases and 2 bases respectively, with 11 bases between them. The CDR3 runs to 14 residues. Germline CDR1 LGHNA, CDR2 YSLEER. CDR3 residues: CASRADSTYNEQFF. CDR3 nucleotides: TGCGCCAGCAGAGCGGATAGTACCTACAATGAGCAGTTCTTC.

This clonotype was found many times. The chain recombines TRBV4-2 with TRBJ2-6; possibly TRBD2 for D (5 bases). Trimming left V 1 base short and J 0 bases short, with 10 bases between. CDR3 length equals 17 residues. Per the germline V gene, CDR1 is LGHNA and CDR2 is YNFKEQ. CDR3 protein: CASSQGESSSGANVLTF. CDR3 nucleotide sequence: TGTGCCAGCAGCCAAGGGGAGTCTAGCTCTGGGGCCAACGTCCTGACTTTC.

This clonotype was seen more than once but under ten times. V gene TRBV24-1 combines with J gene TRBJ1-2, with 9 nucleotides matching TRBD1. The length of the CDR3 is 16 residues. J was trimmed by 2 bases and V by 5 bases; bases with no gene match: 8. CDR1 is KGHDR and CDR2 is SFDVKD in the germline V gene. Here the CDR3 reads CATSAPKGQGNYGYTF. The CDR3 nucleotides are TGTGCCACCAGTGCCCCTAAGGGACAGGGCAACTATGGCTACACCTTC.

This clonotype was detected ten times or more. The chain links TRBV25-1 to TRBJ1-2; 10 bases agree with TRBD1. Trimming cost V 7 bases and J 7 bases; bases outside gene matches: 6. The germline gives CDR1 MGHDK, CDR2 SYGVNS. This CDR3 has 13 residues. The CDR3 is CASTRTGGPGYTF. The CDR3 nucleotides read TGTGCCAGCACCAGGACAGGGGGACCTGGCTACACCTTC.

The J gene is TRBJ2-3, the V gene TRBV4-2; D gene uncertain. Per the germline V gene, CDR1 is LGHNA and CDR2 is YNFKEQ. Trimming cost V 3 bases and J 6 bases, with 10 bases left between them. This CDR3 region has 13 residues. The CDR3 sequence is CASSQTVGDTQYF. In DNA, the CDR3 is TGTGCCAGCAGCCAGACCGTCGGGGATACGCAGTATTTT.

The CDR3 sequence is CASSFHFRDFAAKNIQYF. The CDR3 region has the DNA TGTGCCAGCAGTTTTCATTTTCGGGATTTTGCGGCCAAAAACATTCAGTACTTC. V is TRBV28 and J is TRBJ2-4, with a possible D match to TRBD2 (5 bases). The CDR3 contains 18 residues. The germline CDR1 and CDR2 sequences are MDHEN and SYDVKM. V lost 3 bases and J lost 1, with 19 bases in between.

This clonotype was detected only a few times. V is TRBV20-1 and J is TRBJ2-4; 10 nucleotides align to TRBD2. The CDR3 spans 16 residues. Germline V gene sequence: CDR1 DFQATT, CDR2 SNEGSKA (reference sequence). J gave up 9 bases and V 3 bases, and 14 bases lay outside the gene matches. CDR3 in DNA: TGCAGTGCTAGCCCAGCTAGCGGGAGATGGCAGGGCATTCAGTACTTC. As protein: CSASPASGRWQGIQYF.

Only a few counts were recorded for this clonotype. The rearrangement uses TRBV20-1 and TRBJ2-1; D unclear. The CDR3 is 14 residues long. V was trimmed by 0 bases and J by 3 bases, leaving 9 bases between them. The germline V gene has CDR1 DFQATT and CDR2 SNEGSKA (reference sequence). The CDR3: CSAREIQHYNEQFF. CDR3 sequence (DNA): TGCAGTGCTAGAGAGATCCAGCACTACAATGAGCAGTTCTTC.